Each of the 20 T cell receptor beta chains below was sequenced from the same sample in a study of blood T cell repertoires in COVID-19 (dated by TCRdb to about 2020). Library preparation was by the immunoSEQ multiplex PCR assay. Not all clones reach the TCRdb copy of this immuneACCESS table, which keeps in-frame sequences only. Checked studies attribute under half of the gap to unresolved V genes and leave the rest unexplained. The sample contains 250,000 to 350,000 clones, approximately 90% of them found a single time. The ten largest account for approximately 13% of the sample. Sequencing was carried out using peripheral blood. All receptors derive from an older woman with acute or convalescent COVID-19.

The chain carries TRBV27 and TRBJ2-2; 10 bases match TRBD1. The CDR3 has 16 residues. V shed 4 bases and J 3 bases; nucleotides not matched to a gene: 5. CDR1 and CDR2 (germline): MNHEY, SMNVEV (reference sequence). The DNA of the CDR3 is TGTGCCAGCAGTTATATGGGGACAGGGGACACCGGGGAGCTGTTTTTT. Amino acids: CASSYMGTGDTGELFF.

The chain employs TRBV2 and TRBJ1-1; 9 bases match TRBD1. J gave up 0 bases and V 8 bases, and 7 bases lay outside the gene matches. CDR3 length: 15 amino acids. Germline CDR1 is SNHLY and CDR2 is FYNNEI. CDR3 residues: CASCTGGALNTEAFF. The CDR3 nucleotides are TGTGCCAGCTGTACAGGGGGCGCCTTGAACACTGAAGCTTTCTTT.

V gene TRBV29-1 combines with J gene TRBJ2-6; 7 bases agree with TRBD1. The CDR3 runs to 15 residues. Germline assignment: CDR1 SQVTM and CDR2 ANQGSEA. The CDR3 DNA reads as TGCGGACCACCGGGACAGCTTCTTAGGGCCAACGTCCTGACTTTC. It yields the protein CGPPGQLLRANVLTF.

This clone appeared once. V and J are TRBV11-3 and TRBJ2-2; 8 bases line up with TRBD2. This CDR3 is built from 15 residues. The V gene's germline CDR1 is SGHNT and CDR2 YENEEA. V was pared by 1 base and J by 5 bases, with 3 bases of the junction left unmatched. CDR3 bases: TGTGCCAGCAGCTTAGGGAGCGGGGGAACCGGGGAGCTGTTTTTT. Translating it yields CASSLGSGGTGELFF.

The chain joins TRBV4-3 to TRBJ2-1, with 9 positions matching TRBD2. The CDR3 runs to 15 residues. The V gene end was trimmed by 3 bases and the J gene end by 8 bases; junction bases not matched to a gene: 8. Germline CDR1 is LGHNA and CDR2 is YSLEER. As DNA, the CDR3 is TGCGCCAGCAGCCAGGGGGCGGGGGGGATCTATGAGCAGTTCTTC. Its translation: CASSQGAGGIYEQFF.

In DNA, the CDR3 is TGTGCCAGCTCACTCCTGCGACAGGGCACAGATACGCAGTATTTT. Translation gives CASSLLRQGTDTQYF. The chain carries TRBV18 and TRBJ2-3; TRBD1 might be the D (6 bases). The germline V gene encodes CDR1 KGHSH and CDR2 LQKENI. The CDR3 contains 15 residues. Trimming stripped 4 bases from V and 1 base from J, with 12 bases between.

The CDR3 loop reads CASSFSWGDEAFF. Written as DNA, the CDR3 is TGTGCCAGCAGTTTTTCCTGGGGCGATGAAGCTTTCTTT. The V and J genes are TRBV27 and TRBJ1-1; D is possibly TRBD1 (5 bases). The CDR3 extends over 13 amino acids. The germline CDR1 and CDR2 sequences are MNHEY and SMNVEV (reference sequence). Trimming took 3 bases from V and 7 from J, leaving 12 bases between them.

The rearrangement links TRBV28 to TRBJ2-7; D perhaps matches TRBD2 (5 bases). The CDR3 is made up of 15 amino acids. Trimming stripped 2 bases from V and 0 bases from J, with 11 bases between. Germline lookup yields CDR1 MDHEN and CDR2 SYDVKM. As DNA, the CDR3 is TGTGCCAGCAGTTTACCGGGGTCGATCTCCTACGAGCAGTACTTC. Amino acid sequence: CASSLPGSISYEQYF.

The gene calls are TRBV25-1 and TRBJ2-7, with D possibly TRBD1 on 6 matching bases. CDR3 length: 15 residues. Between the trimmed V and J ends, which lost 3 bases and 5 bases, there was a span of 17 bases. Germline lookup yields CDR1 MGHDK and CDR2 SYGVNS. In DNA form, the CDR3 reads TGTGCCAGCAGTGATCCAGCGACCCCAGGGGACGAGCAGTACTTC. Amino acids: CASSDPATPGDEQYF.

The J gene is TRBJ2-3, the V gene TRBV6-6; 8 positions match TRBD2. The CDR3 extends over 16 amino acids. Germline lookup yields CDR1 MNHNY and CDR2 SVGAGI (reference sequence). After removal of 1 base from V and 1 base from J, the junction contained 4 bases not matched to a gene. Here the CDR3 reads CASSYWREDRTDTQYF. In DNA form, the CDR3 reads TGTGCCAGCAGTTACTGGCGGGAGGATCGCACAGATACGCAGTATTTT.

This chain joins TRBV5-1 and TRBJ2-7; TRBD2 matches 9 bases. This CDR3 contains 17 residues. The germline V gene encodes CDR1 SGHRS and CDR2 YFSETQ. V lost 4 bases, J lost 5 bases, and 16 bases stayed unmatched. CDR3 DNA sequence: TGCGCCAGCAGCGCCCGCCCTTTAGCGGGAGTTTACAACGAGCAGTACTTC. It is translated as CASSARPLAGVYNEQYF.

The chain has TRBV28 and TRBJ2-1, with TRBD2 identical over 10 bases. Germline CDR1 is MDHEN and CDR2 is SYDVKM. The CDR3 spans 16 residues. The trim removed 5 bases at V and 8 bases at J, leaving 12 bases unmatched. CDR3 sequence: CASSLSLAGVRDEQFF. Here the CDR3 DNA reads TGTGCCAGCAGTCTGTCGCTAGCGGGAGTCAGGGATGAGCAGTTCTTC.

J is TRBJ1-1 and V is TRBV29-1; D unresolved. This CDR3 has 11 amino acids. Germline V gene data show CDR1 as SQVTM and CDR2 as ANQGSEA. V was pared by 5 bases and J by 8 bases, with 12 bases between. The DNA of the CDR3 is TGCAGCGTTACAGCTGAAGGCGAAGCTTTCTTT. This gives the protein CSVTAEGEAFF.

This rearrangement joins TRBV28 to TRBJ2-1, with 7 bases that match TRBD1. With 6 bases clipped from V and 3 bases from J, the junction kept 11 bases outside the gene matches. CDR1 is MDHEN, CDR2 SYDVKM, per germline. The CDR3 is made up of 16 amino acids. CDR3 in DNA: TGTGCCAGCAGGTCAATATTAAACAGGGGCTACAATGAGCAGTTCTTC. This translates into CASRSILNRGYNEQFF.

V usage is TRBV28 and J usage is TRBJ1-5; D uncertain. The V gene's germline CDR1 is MDHEN and CDR2 SYDVKM. CDR3 length equals 14 residues. V gave up 6 bases and J gave up 1 base, with 10 bases separating them. The CDR3 coding sequence is TGTGCCAGCAGCCTGCCGGGGAGCAATCAGCCCCAGCATTTT. It is translated as CASSLPGSNQPQHF. Full variable domain (remainder filled in from reference TRBV28 and TRBJ1-5): DVKVTQSSRYLVKRTGEKVFLECVQDMDHENMFWYRQDPGLGLRLIYFSYDVKMKEKGDIPEGYSVSREKKERFSLILESASTNQTSMYLCASSLPGSNQPQHFGDGTRLSIL.

CDR3 coding DNA: TGTGCCAGCAGTGAAAATCTAGCGGGGACCTATTACGAGCAGTACTTC. This gives the protein CASSENLAGTYYEQYF. This sequence joins TRBV6-1 and TRBJ2-7; the match to TRBD2 covers 9 bases. This CDR3 spans 16 amino acids. Germline V lookup: CDR1 MNHNS, CDR2 SASEGT. The ends lost 2 bases at V and 4 bases at J; junction bases unmatched: 9.

The V and J genes are TRBV7-3 and TRBJ1-6, with D unclear. The V end was cut by 5 bases, the J end by 7 bases, with 9 bases between. In germline, CDR1 is SGHTA, CDR2 FQGTGA. The CDR3 covers 13 residues. CDR3 in DNA: TGTGCCAGCAGCCCCGACGGGAATTCACCCCTCCACTTT. Amino acids: CASSPDGNSPLHF.

This clone occurred a few times. The genes are TRBV9 and TRBJ2-6, with a possible D match to TRBD2 (6 bases). V lost 2 bases to trimming and J lost 3 bases, with 12 bases between them. The CDR3 sequence is 16 residues long. Germline V lookup: CDR1 SGDLS, CDR2 YYNGEE. DNA for the CDR3: TGTGCCAGCAGCGTCTTGGGAGGTGATGGGGCCAACGTCCTGACTTTC. It encodes CASSVLGGDGANVLTF.

The chain recombines TRBV9 with TRBJ1-1, with TRBD1 as a possible D gene (5 bases). Trimming shortened V by 2 bases and J by 0 bases, and 11 bases separated the two germline ends. This CDR3 comprises 15 residues. Looked up from germline, CDR1 is SGDLS and CDR2 is YYNGEE. The CDR3 loop reads CASSVDKGMNTEAFF. The CDR3 DNA sequence: TGTGCCAGCAGCGTGGACAAGGGCATGAACACTGAAGCTTTCTTT.

V and J are TRBV2 and TRBJ1-5; D possibly corresponds to TRBD1 (6 bases). There are 15 residues in the CDR3. Trimming took 11 bases from V and 3 from J, leaving 20 bases between them. The germline CDR1 and CDR2 sequences are SNHLY and FYNNEI. This CDR3 reads CAGSKGVADNQPQHF. For the CDR3, the DNA is TGTGCCGGATCCAAGGGGGTTGCGGACAATCAGCCCCAGCATTTT. Variable domain in full (rest from reference TRBV2 and TRBJ1-5): EPEVTQTPSHQVTQMGQEVILRCVPISNHLYFYWYRQILGQKVEFLVSFYNNEISEKSEIFDDQFSVERPDGSNFTLKIRSTKLEDSAMYFCAGSKGVADNQPQHFGDGTRLSIL.